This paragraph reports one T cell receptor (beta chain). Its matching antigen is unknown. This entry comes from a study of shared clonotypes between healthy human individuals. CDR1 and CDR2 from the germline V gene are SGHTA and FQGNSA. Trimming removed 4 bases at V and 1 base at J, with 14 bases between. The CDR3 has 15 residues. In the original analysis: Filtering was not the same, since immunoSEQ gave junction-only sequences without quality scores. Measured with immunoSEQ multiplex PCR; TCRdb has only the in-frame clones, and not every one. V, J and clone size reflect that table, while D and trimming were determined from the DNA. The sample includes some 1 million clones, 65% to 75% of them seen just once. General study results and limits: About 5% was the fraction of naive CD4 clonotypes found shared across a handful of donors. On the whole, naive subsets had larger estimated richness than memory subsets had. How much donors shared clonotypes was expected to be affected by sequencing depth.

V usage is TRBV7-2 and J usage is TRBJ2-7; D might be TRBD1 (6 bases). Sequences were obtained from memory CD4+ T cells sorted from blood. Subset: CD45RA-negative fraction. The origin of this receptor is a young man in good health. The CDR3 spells CASSSYVGASYEQYF. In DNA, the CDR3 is TGTGCCAGCAGCTCCTATGTGGGGGCATCCTACGAGCAGTACTTC.